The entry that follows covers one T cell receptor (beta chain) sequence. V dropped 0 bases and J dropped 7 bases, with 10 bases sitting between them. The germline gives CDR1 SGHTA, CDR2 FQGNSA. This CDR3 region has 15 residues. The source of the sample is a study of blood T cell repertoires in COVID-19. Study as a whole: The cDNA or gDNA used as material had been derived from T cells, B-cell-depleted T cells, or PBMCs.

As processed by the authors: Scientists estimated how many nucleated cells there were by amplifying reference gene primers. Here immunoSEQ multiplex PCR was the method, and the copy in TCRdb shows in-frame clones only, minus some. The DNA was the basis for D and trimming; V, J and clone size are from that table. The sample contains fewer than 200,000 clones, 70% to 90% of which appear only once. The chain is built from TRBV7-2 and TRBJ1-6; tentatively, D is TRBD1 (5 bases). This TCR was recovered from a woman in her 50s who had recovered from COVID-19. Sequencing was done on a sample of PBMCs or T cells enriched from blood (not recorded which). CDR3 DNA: TGTGCCAGCAGCTTAGCCCAGGGTATGAATTCACCCCTCCACTTT. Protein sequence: CASSLAQGMNSPLHF.